Sequencing of this T cell receptor (beta chain) was carried out in a study of T cells in localized non-small cell lung cancer. Study results and caveats: Higher adjacent-lung clonality was associated with shorter survival.

The CDR3 sequence is 17 residues long. V was clipped by 4 bases and J by 4 bases; unmatched bases: 10. Germline V lookup: CDR1 SGHNT, CDR2 YENEEA. To note about this clone: Its antigen is as yet unknown.

Sequencing used immunoSEQ multiplex PCR; TCRdb keeps in-frame clones, though not all of them. The sample contains about 2,100 clones, around 20% of which appear only once. The material sequenced was lung tumor tissue, taken before any cancer treatment. The TCR sequence derives from a man aged 40 to 70 with stage I squamous cell lung carcinoma. This sequence joins TRBV11-3 and TRBJ2-2; 9 bases are shared with TRBD2. This chain's CDR3 is CASSSILAGSGTGELFF. CDR3 coding DNA: TGTGCCAGCAGCTCAATTCTAGCGGGAAGCGGCACCGGGGAGCTGTTTTTT.